These 25 T cell receptor beta chains originate from one sample sequenced in a study of blood T cell repertoires in COVID-19. Data came from immunoSEQ multiplex PCR; TCRdb stores just in-frame clones and leaves some out. The sample gives 120,000 or so clones, about 88% of which show up once; about 1.5% is in the top ten. Sequencing was carried out using peripheral blood. The receptors stem from a human donor in a cohort sampled during active COVID-19.

This clone was observed a handful of times. V is TRBV3-1 (or the pseudogene TRBV3-2) and J is TRBJ2-7; TRBD2 aligns across 8 bases. The CDR3 consists of 15 residues. The germline V gene has CDR1 LGHDT and CDR2 YNNKEL (reference sequence). The V segment lost 3 bases and the J segment 3 bases; nucleotides outside the gene matches: 7. CDR3 loop: CASSHLGLAGYEQYF. The CDR3 DNA follows: TGTGCCAGCAGCCACCTGGGGCTAGCGGGCTACGAGCAGTACTTC.

The genes are TRBV4-1 and TRBJ1-2, with TRBD1 matching over 12 bases. Germline values: CDR1 MGHRA, CDR2 YSYEKL. The CDR3 is 15 residues long. The J segment lost 8 bases and the V segment lost 4 bases, leaving 8 bases of the junction unmatched. CDR3 in DNA: TGCGCCAGCAGCCCCGGGACAGGGGGCGGGGAAGGCTACACCTTC. Protein product: CASSPGTGGGEGYTF.

V is TRBV21-1 and J is TRBJ1-5. TRBV21-1 is given as a pseudogene. The CDR3 sequence is 17 residues long. As DNA, the CDR3 is TGTGCCAGCAGCAAAGCGCCAACCTTCCGGTGCAATCAGCCCCAGCATTTT. It specifies CASSKAPTFRCNQPQHF.

The CDR3 spells CAIRDRDFAEQYF. The DNA of the CDR3 is TGTGCCATCAGGGATAGGGACTTCGCCGAGCAGTACTTC. This chain links TRBV10-3 with TRBJ2-7; perhaps TRBD2 as D (6 bases). CDR1 ENHRY and CDR2 SYGVKD come from the germline V gene. Trimming removed 6 bases at V and 6 bases at J, with 15 bases between. CDR3 length: 13 residues.

Written as DNA, the CDR3 is TGCAGCGTATCCGCTGGTCAGGAAGGTCACGAGCAGTACTTC. The encoded protein is CSVSAGQEGHEQYF. The V gene is TRBV29-1, the J gene TRBJ2-7; no reliable D call. The CDR3 is 14 residues long. The germline gives CDR1 SQVTM, CDR2 ANQGSEA. Trimming pared 6 bases from V and 5 bases from J, leaving 20 bases between.

This clone has more than one count but fewer than ten. The J gene is TRBJ1-2, the V gene TRBV6-5; TRBD1 matches 11 bases. With 6 bases clipped from V and 2 bases from J, the junction kept 2 bases outside the gene matches. The CDR3 is made up of 14 amino acids. Per germline, CDR1 MNHEY and CDR2 SVGAGI. CDR3 DNA: TGTGCCAGCAGACGGGACAGGGGGAACTATGGCTACACCTTC. Its translation is CASRRDRGNYGYTF.

The chain carries TRBV7-9 and TRBJ1-2, with 7 positions matching TRBD1. Unmatched junction bases numbered 13, after V lost 5 bases and J lost 4 bases. The germline V gene encodes CDR1 SEHNR and CDR2 FQNEAQ (reference sequence). The CDR3 loop spans 16 amino acids. The CDR3 reads CASSLRGQGLGYGYTF. The CDR3 DNA reads as TGTGCCAGCAGCCTAAGGGGGCAGGGATTGGGCTATGGCTACACCTTC.

This clone was seen more than once but under ten times. The rearrangement joins TRBV21-1 to TRBJ2-7; the listed D gene, TRBD2, was not tested against the DNA. TRBV21-1 is noted as a pseudogene. CDR3 size: 15 residues. CDR3 in amino acids: CASSKGGGRTYEQYF. CDR3 bases: TGTGCCAGCAGCAAAGGGGGCGGGAGAACTTACGAGCAGTACTTC.

The V gene is TRBV28, the J gene TRBJ1-3; perhaps TRBD1 as D (6 bases). In germline, CDR1 is MDHEN, CDR2 SYDVKM. CDR3 length: 15 residues. Trimming left V 3 bases short and J 4 bases short, with 13 bases between. The CDR3 DNA reads TGTGCCAGCAGTTTGAAGCAGACAGGCGGAAACACCATATATTTT. This gives the protein CASSLKQTGGNTIYF.

V is TRBV7-2 and J is TRBJ2-2, with 7 bases identical to TRBD2. The length of the CDR3 is 17 residues. Trimming took 0 bases from V and 1 from J; bases not matched to a gene: 5. Looked up from germline, CDR1 is SGHTA and CDR2 is FQGNSA. The CDR3 loop is CASSLATAGLNTGELFF. In nucleotides, the CDR3 is TGTGCCAGCAGCTTAGCAACAGCGGGGCTGAACACCGGGGAGCTGTTTTTT.

The rearrangement uses TRBV10-1 and TRBJ2-6, with D maybe TRBD2 (6 bases). From germline, CDR1 is WNHNN and CDR2 SYGVQD (reference sequence). The CDR3 loop spans 20 amino acids. Trimming shortened V by 7 bases and J by 4 bases, and 29 bases separated the two germline ends. In nucleotides, the CDR3 is TGCGCCAGCACCCTCAAAGGTGGGGTCAGGGACTCCGCCGGGGCCAACGTCCTGACTTTC. It is translated as CASTLKGGVRDSAGANVLTF.

The chain employs TRBV7-9 and TRBJ2-7; the match to TRBD2 covers 7 bases. Trimming removed 5 bases from V and 0 bases from J; junction bases left unmatched: 16. The CDR3 has 18 amino acids. CDR1 is SEHNR, CDR2 FQNEAQ, per germline (reference sequence). CDR3: CASSHTGLEATPSYEQYF. CDR3 nucleotides: TGTGCCAGCAGCCACACTGGACTAGAGGCAACACCCTCCTACGAGCAGTACTTC.

There are a few counts of this clone. CDR3: CASSHLSGLAGGGELFF. The CDR3, as DNA: TGTGCCAGCAGCCACCTCTCGGGGCTAGCGGGAGGCGGGGAGCTGTTTTTT. The V and J genes are TRBV4-2 and TRBJ2-2, with TRBD2 identical over 11 bases. Per the germline V gene, CDR1 is LGHNA and CDR2 is YNFKEQ. This CDR3 is 17 amino acids long. Losses at the gene ends were 3 bases for V and 7 bases for J; bases not matched to a gene: 10.

The genes are TRBV20-1 and TRBJ2-1; D gene unclear. Trimming left V 3 bases short and J 3 bases short, with 24 bases between. The CDR3 has 18 residues. CDR1 and CDR2 (germline): DFQATT, SNEGSKA (reference sequence). DNA for the CDR3: TGCAGTGCTAGTATTCCTGAGGAAGGCTGGGTACTCTACAATGAGCAGTTCTTC. Translating gives CSASIPEEGWVLYNEQFF.

The rearrangement joins TRBV19 to TRBJ1-1, with TRBD1 as a possible D gene (6 bases). The CDR3 covers 10 residues. Deletions cut 9 bases from V and 8 bases from J, with 10 bases between. Germline CDR1 LNHDA, CDR2 SQIVND (reference sequence). The CDR3 sequence is CASRGTEAFF. CDR3 nucleotides: TGTGCCAGCAGGGGAACGGAAGCTTTCTTT.

The chain joins TRBV24-1 to TRBJ2-1, with 11 bases aligning to TRBD2. CDR1 KGHDR and CDR2 SFDVKD come from the germline V gene. There are 17 residues in the CDR3. V was clipped by 4 bases and J by 0 bases; unmatched bases: 4. Here the CDR3 reads CATSDPTSGNSYNEQFF. DNA for the CDR3: TGTGCCACCAGTGACCCGACTAGCGGGAACTCCTACAATGAGCAGTTCTTC.

The gene calls are TRBV5-5 and TRBJ2-5; D gene uncertain. The CDR3 totals 13 residues. The germline gives CDR1 SGHKS, CDR2 YYEKEE (reference sequence). Trimming took 0 bases from V and 3 from J, leaving 6 bases between them. The chain's CDR3 is CASSLGTKETQYF. The DNA for the CDR3 is TGTGCCAGCAGCTTGGGAACAAAAGAGACCCAGTACTTC.

This chain uses TRBV2 with TRBJ2-7; the D gene is possibly TRBD1 (5 bases). Germline V gene data show CDR1 as SNHLY and CDR2 as FYNNEI. Trimming removed 11 bases from V and 0 bases from J, with 11 bases in between. The CDR3 consists of 12 residues. The CDR3 protein is CASQDDSYEQYF. DNA for the CDR3: TGTGCCTCACAGGACGACTCCTACGAGCAGTACTTC. The complete variable domain, with remaining parts taken from reference TRBV2 and TRBJ2-7, reads EPEVTQTPSHQVTQMGQEVILRCVPISNHLYFYWYRQILGQKVEFLVSFYNNEISEKSEIFDDQFSVERPDGSNFTLKIRSTKLEDSAMYFCASQDDSYEQYFGPGTRLTVT.

This clone has just one count. The chain is built from TRBV2 and TRBJ2-7; 9 bases fit TRBD2. Germline CDR1 is SNHLY and CDR2 is FYNNEI. This CDR3 is 14 amino acids long. With 4 bases clipped from V and 4 bases from J, the junction kept 5 bases outside the gene matches. The CDR3 sequence is CASSAERGVYEQYF. CDR3 in DNA: TGTGCCAGCAGTGCGGAGCGGGGGGTATACGAGCAGTACTTC.

The chain couples TRBV29-1 to TRBJ1-2; D remains ambiguous. The CDR3 runs 11 residues. V lost 5 bases and J lost 8, with 12 bases in between. Germline V lookup: CDR1 SQVTM, CDR2 ANQGSEA. For the CDR3, the DNA is TGCAGCGTTTCGGGCCCGGGAGGCTACACCTTC. As protein: CSVSGPGGYTF.

To note about this clone: A read error may account for a junction end that differs from germline. The gene calls are TRBV6-1 and TRBJ2-3; the match to TRBD2 covers 9 bases. CDR1 and CDR2 from the germline V gene are MNHNS and SASEGT. This CDR3 region has 15 residues. CDR3 protein: CASREAGGYTDTQYF. The CDR3 DNA reads as TGTGCCAGCAGGGAAGCGGGGGGATACACAGATACGCAGTATTTT.

The CDR3 loop is CATSGRAGEQFF. For the CDR3, the DNA is TGTGCCACTAGCGGGAGGGCCGGTGAGCAGTTCTTC. The rearrangement joins TRBV4-2 to TRBJ2-1; TRBD2 aligns across 12 bases. CDR3 length: 12 residues. The J segment lost 9 bases and the V segment lost 10 bases, leaving 4 bases of the junction unmatched. Germline CDR1 reads LGHNA; CDR2 reads YNFKEQ.

The V gene is TRBV15, the J gene TRBJ2-4; 8 bases align to TRBD2. The CDR3 covers 15 residues. Looked up from germline, CDR1 is LNHNV and CDR2 is YYDKDF (reference sequence). After removal of 4 bases from V and 8 bases from J, the junction contained 10 bases not matched to a gene. In nucleotides, the CDR3 is TGTGCCACCAGCACGTCGCGGGGGGACTGGGACATTCAGTACTTC. This sequence encodes CATSTSRGDWDIQYF.

CDR3 nucleotides: TGTGCCAGTAGTATAGCCAAGTTCATTAGCGGGGGGGTCTACAGCACAGATACGCAGTATTTT. As protein: CASSIAKFISGGVYSTDTQYF. This rearrangement joins TRBV19 to TRBJ2-3; 11 nucleotides align to TRBD2. V shed 1 base and J 0 bases; nucleotides not matched to a gene: 15. This CDR3 has 21 amino acids. From germline, CDR1 is LNHDA and CDR2 SQIVND (reference sequence).

This sequence joins TRBV19 and TRBJ2-2, with D maybe TRBD1 (6 bases). Germline V gene lookup returns CDR1 LNHDA and CDR2 SQIVND (reference sequence). Trimming left V 4 bases short and J 7 bases short, with 13 bases between. The CDR3 length is 14 residues. This CDR3 is CASSTTGFLGELFF. The DNA of the CDR3 is TGTGCCAGTAGTACCACAGGGTTTCTCGGGGAGCTGTTTTTT. The variable domain in full, with the rest retrieved from reference TRBV19 and TRBJ2-2, is DGGITQSPKYLFRKEGQNVTLSCEQNLNHDAMYWYRQDPGQGLRLIYYSQIVNDFQKGDIAEGYSVSREKKESFPLTVTSAQKNPTAFYLCASSTTGFLGELFFGEGSRLTVL.